This T cell receptor (beta chain) was recovered during a study of human T cells and chemical hapten exposure. Study at large: Across its approximately 25 weeks, the study gave patients weekly diphenylcyclopropenone doses to the scalp.

It was the library that attached unique molecular identifiers to individual cDNA molecules. TCRdb analysed the RACE reads with MiXCR anew, one entry per CDR3 protein. The sample carries tens of thousands of distinct CDR3 sequences, roughly a tenth recorded once. The CDR3 is 11 amino acids. The germline V gene encodes CDR1 SGHTA and CDR2 FQGTGA. The table lists this clonotype with a few counts. Antigen: not known. Notes on the study in general: Expanded TCRs produced significantly more large CDR3 similarity clusters than controls did.

Stated time point: patch test 1, 2 weeks after DPC sensitization. The treatment denotes: therapeutic diphenylcyclopropenone sensitization with weekly scalp DPC. The material sequenced was whole blood, taken in connection with sensitization to the hapten diphenylcyclopropenone (DPC). This chain links TRBV7-3 with TRBJ2-7, with TRBD2 as a possible D gene (6 bases). The sequence derives from a man between 40 and 49 years old with alopecia areata. Some clones in this sample may be carry-over from other donors' samples. CDR3 region: CASFKRTSSNV. CDR3 bases: TGTGCCAGCTTCAAAAGAACTAGCTCTAACGTC.